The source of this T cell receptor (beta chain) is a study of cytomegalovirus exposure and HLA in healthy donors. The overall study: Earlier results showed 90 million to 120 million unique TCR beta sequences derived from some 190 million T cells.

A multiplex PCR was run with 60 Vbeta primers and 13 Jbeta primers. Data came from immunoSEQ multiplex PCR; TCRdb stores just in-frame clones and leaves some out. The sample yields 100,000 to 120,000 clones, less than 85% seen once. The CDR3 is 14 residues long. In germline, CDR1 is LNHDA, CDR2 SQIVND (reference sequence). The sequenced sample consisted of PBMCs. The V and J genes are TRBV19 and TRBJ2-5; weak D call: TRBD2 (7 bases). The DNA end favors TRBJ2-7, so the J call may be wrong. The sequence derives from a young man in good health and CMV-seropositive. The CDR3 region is CASTLQAGALEQYF. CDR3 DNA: TGTGCCAGTACCCTTCAGGCGGGGGCCCTCGAGCAGTACTTC.